The present T cell receptor (beta chain) was sequenced within a study of blood T cell repertoires in COVID-19. In the original analysis: Reference gene primers were amplified, and this amplification served to estimate nucleated cell counts. Data came from immunoSEQ multiplex PCR; TCRdb stores just in-frame clones and leaves some out. V and J calls and clone size are those listed in that table; D and trimming were worked out from the DNA. In the table there are about 73,000 clones, 70% to 85% of which are singletons. V shed 6 bases and J shed 0 bases, with 11 bases lying between them. The germline V gene encodes CDR1 SEHNR and CDR2 FQNEAQ (reference sequence). The CDR3 is 14 residues long.

The V gene is TRBV7-9, the J gene TRBJ1-1, with D possibly TRBD1 on 6 matching bases. Sequences were obtained from peripheral blood. The sequence was obtained from a woman aged 55-69 years with acute or convalescent COVID-19. The CDR3 region is CASRRQGMNTEAFF. For the CDR3, the DNA is TGTGCCAGCAGACGGCAGGGGATGAACACTGAAGCTTTCTTT.